This TCR beta chain derives from a study of blood T cell repertoires in COVID-19. Study overall: Sites across the United States, Italy and Spain contributed samples from acute and convalescent COVID-19. The cDNA or gDNA used as material had been derived from T cells, B-cell-depleted T cells, or PBMCs.

V was shortened by 7 bases and J by 4 bases, with 20 bases between the two germline ends. From germline, CDR1 is LNHDA and CDR2 SQIVND (reference sequence). This CDR3 comprises 16 residues. As processed by the authors: Estimation of nucleated cell counts was performed using reference gene primer amplification. Data came from immunoSEQ multiplex PCR; TCRdb stores just in-frame clones and leaves some out. For V, J and clone size, that table is used; D and trimming come from the DNA. The sample has 120,000 to 150,000 clones; roughly 76% are singletons. The chain carries TRBV19 and TRBJ1-5; unclear D gene. Material: peripheral blood. The sequence was obtained from a human donor with acute or convalescent COVID-19. The donor label of this sample is uncertain. The CDR3 DNA follows: TGTGCCAGTACCCAAGGGAGGGTTTCCCAGAATCAGCCCCAGCATTTT. Translation: CASTQGRVSQNQPQHF.